Given below is one TCR beta chain in context. The antigen remains unidentified. This sample stems from a study of T cell repertoires in cytomegalovirus infection. Study at large: Selection of CMV epitopes for the study included recently identified HLA-C-restricted and well-studied HLA-B-restricted ones.

Trimming stripped 6 bases from V and 7 bases from J, with 23 bases between. The length of the CDR3 is 15 residues. From germline, CDR1 is DFQATT and CDR2 SNEGSKA (reference sequence). From the reads, TCRdb called clonotypes with MiXCR, one entry per CDR3 protein. The sample yields approximately 340,000 distinct CDR3 sequences, almost 30% seen once. Study-wide points: Identification of carriers of CMV plus the relevant HLA was achieved through cumulative public TCR beta family frequency. In two of eight donors, the top clonotype was HLA-C-restricted CMV-specific.

The receptor was isolated from a human donor in good health (CMV status not recorded). Some clones in this sample may be carry-over from other donors' samples. This specimen consisted of cultured PBMCs, obtained from culture after CMV antigen stimulation. V is TRBV20-1 and J is TRBJ2-3, with D possibly being TRBD1 (6 bases). The CDR3 loop is CSATYQRQDIYTQYF. The CDR3 DNA follows: TGCAGTGCCACCTATCAACGACAGGATATTTATACGCAGTATTTT.